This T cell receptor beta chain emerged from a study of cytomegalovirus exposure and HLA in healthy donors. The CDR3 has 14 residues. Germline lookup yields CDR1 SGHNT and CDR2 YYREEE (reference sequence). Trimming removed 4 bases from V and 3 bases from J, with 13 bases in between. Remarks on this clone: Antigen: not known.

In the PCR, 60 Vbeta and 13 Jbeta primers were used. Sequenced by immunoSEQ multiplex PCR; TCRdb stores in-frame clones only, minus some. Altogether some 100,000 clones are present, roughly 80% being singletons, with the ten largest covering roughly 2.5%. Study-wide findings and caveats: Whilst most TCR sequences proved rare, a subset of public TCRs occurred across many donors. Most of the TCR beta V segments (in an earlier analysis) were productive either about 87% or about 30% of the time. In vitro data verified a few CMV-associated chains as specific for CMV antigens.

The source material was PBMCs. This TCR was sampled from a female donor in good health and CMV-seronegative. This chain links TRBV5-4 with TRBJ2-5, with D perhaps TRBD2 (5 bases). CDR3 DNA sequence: TGTGCCAGCAGCGACCTCAGCGGAGAAGAGACCCAGTACTTC. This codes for CASSDLSGEETQYF.